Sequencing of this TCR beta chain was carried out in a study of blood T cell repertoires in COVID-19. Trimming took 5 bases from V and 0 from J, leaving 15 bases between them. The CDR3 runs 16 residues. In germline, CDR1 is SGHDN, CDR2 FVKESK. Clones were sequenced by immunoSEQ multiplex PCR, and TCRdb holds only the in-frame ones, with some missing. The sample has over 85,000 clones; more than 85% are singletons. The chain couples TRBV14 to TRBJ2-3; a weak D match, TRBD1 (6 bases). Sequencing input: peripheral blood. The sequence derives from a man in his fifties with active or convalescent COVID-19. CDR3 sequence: CASSKLDRQSTDTQYF. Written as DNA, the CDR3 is TGTGCCAGCAGCAAACTGGACAGACAAAGCACAGATACGCAGTATTTT.